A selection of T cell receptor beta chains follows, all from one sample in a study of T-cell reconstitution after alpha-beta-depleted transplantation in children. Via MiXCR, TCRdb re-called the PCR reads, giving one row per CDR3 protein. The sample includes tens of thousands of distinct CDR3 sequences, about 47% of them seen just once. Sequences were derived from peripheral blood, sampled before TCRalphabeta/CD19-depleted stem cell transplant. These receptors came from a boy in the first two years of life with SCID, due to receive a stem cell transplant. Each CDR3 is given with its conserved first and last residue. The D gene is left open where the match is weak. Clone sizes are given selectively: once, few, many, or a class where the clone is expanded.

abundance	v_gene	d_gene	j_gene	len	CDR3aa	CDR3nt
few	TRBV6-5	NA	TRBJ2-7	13	CASSSFVTYEQYF	TGTGCCAGCAGTTCTTTTGTAACCTACGAGCAGTACTTC
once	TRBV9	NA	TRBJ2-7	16	CASSARPDNLIYEQYF	TGTGCCAGCAGCGCCCGACCGGACAATTTGATCTACGAGCAGTACTTC
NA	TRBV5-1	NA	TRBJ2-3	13	CASSLAGTDTQYF	TGCGCCAGCAGCTTGGCGGGGACAGATACGCAGTATTTT
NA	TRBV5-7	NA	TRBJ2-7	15	CASSLERVKSYEQYF	TGTGCCAGCAGCTTGGAAAGGGTCAAATCCTACGAGCAGTACTTC
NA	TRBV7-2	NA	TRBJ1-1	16	CASSPLTVPRRPEAFF	TGTGCCAGCAGCCCGTTGACCGTACCGAGACGACCTGAAGCTTTCTTT
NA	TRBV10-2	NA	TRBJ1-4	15	CASSERQRGGEKLFF	TGCGCCAGCAGTGAACGGCAGAGGGGTGGAGAAAAACTGTTTTTT
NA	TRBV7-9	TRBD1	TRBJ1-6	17	CASSLAKGQGGNSPLHF	TGTGCCAGCAGCTTAGCGAAAGGACAGGGGGGGAATTCACCCCTCCACTTT
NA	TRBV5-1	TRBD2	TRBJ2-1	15	CASSLLAGDLREQFF	TGCGCCAGCAGCCTGCTAGCGGGTGACCTACGGGAGCAGTTCTTC
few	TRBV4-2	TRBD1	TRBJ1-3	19	CASSPTPGQGLTPGNTIYF	TGTGCCAGCAGCCCGACTCCGGGACAGGGATTGACGCCTGGAAACACCATATATTTT
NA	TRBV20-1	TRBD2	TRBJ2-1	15	CSARQGTSAYNEQFF	TGCAGTGCTAGGCAGGGGACTAGCGCCTACAATGAGCAGTTCTTC
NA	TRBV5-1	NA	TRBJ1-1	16	CASSPQGVGMNTEAFF	TGCGCCAGCAGCCCCCAGGGTGTGGGGATGAACACTGAAGCTTTCTTT
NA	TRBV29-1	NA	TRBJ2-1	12	CSVTTDNNEQFF	TGCAGCGTTACGACAGATAACAATGAGCAGTTCTTC
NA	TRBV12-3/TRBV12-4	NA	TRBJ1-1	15	CASSFWDGQNTEAFF	TGTGCCAGCAGTTTCTGGGACGGACAGAACACTGAAGCTTTCTTT
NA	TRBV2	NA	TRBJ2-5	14	CASTDGSRGETQYF	TGTGCCAGCACCGACGGGAGCCGGGGGGAGACCCAGTACTTC
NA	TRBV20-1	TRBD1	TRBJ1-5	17	CSAGQGAGRLSNQPQHF	TGCAGTGCTGGACAGGGTGCGGGAAGGCTATCCAATCAGCCCCAGCATTTT
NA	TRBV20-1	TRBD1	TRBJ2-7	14	CSARVRGRIYEQYF	TGCAGTGCTAGAGTAAGGGGGCGCATCTACGAGCAGTACTTC
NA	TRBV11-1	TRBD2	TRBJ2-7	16	CASSLARASGYYEQYF	TGTGCCAGCAGCTTAGCGCGTGCTAGCGGGTACTACGAGCAGTACTTC
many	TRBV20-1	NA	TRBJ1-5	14	CSARAQGMGQPQHF	TGCAGTGCTAGAGCGCAGGGAATGGGGCAGCCCCAGCATTTT
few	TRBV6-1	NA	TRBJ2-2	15	CASRAGTYGAGELFF	TGTGCCAGCAGGGCCGGGACCTACGGCGCCGGGGAGCTGTTTTTT
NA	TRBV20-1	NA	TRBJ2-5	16	CSARGLFRGGAETQYF	TGCAGTGCTAGAGGGCTGTTCCGGGGCGGCGCGGAGACCCAGTACTTC
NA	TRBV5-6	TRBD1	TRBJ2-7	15	CASSGGQGLSDEQYF	TGTGCCAGCAGCGGGGGACAGGGACTTTCAGACGAGCAGTACTTC
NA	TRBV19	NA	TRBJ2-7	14	CASSIQGFLYEQYF	TGTGCCAGTAGTATACAGGGGTTCCTATACGAGCAGTACTTC
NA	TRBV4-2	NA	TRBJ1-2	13	CASSQSIQDGYTF	TGTGCCAGCAGCCAATCTATCCAAGATGGCTACACCTTC